This T cell receptor beta chain is drawn from a study of T cell responses to AZD1222 COVID-19 vaccine. Measured with immunoSEQ multiplex PCR; TCRdb has only the in-frame clones, and not every one. The sample shows approximately 170,000 clones, roughly 94% of them seen only once. CDR1 and CDR2 (germline): MNHEY, SVGEGT. V lost 4 bases to trimming and J lost 0 bases; unmatched junction nucleotides: 5. The CDR3 length is 16 residues. The sample here was peripheral blood, taken 28 days after the second AZD1222 dose. This rearrangement joins TRBV6-2 or TRBV6-3 to TRBJ2-7; 11 bases map to TRBD2. The clonotype originates from an adult who received the AZD1222 COVID-19 vaccine. CDR3 DNA sequence: TGTGCCAGCAGTTCTACTAGCGGGAGAACCTCCTACGAGCAGTACTTC. This encodes CASSSTSGRTSYEQYF.